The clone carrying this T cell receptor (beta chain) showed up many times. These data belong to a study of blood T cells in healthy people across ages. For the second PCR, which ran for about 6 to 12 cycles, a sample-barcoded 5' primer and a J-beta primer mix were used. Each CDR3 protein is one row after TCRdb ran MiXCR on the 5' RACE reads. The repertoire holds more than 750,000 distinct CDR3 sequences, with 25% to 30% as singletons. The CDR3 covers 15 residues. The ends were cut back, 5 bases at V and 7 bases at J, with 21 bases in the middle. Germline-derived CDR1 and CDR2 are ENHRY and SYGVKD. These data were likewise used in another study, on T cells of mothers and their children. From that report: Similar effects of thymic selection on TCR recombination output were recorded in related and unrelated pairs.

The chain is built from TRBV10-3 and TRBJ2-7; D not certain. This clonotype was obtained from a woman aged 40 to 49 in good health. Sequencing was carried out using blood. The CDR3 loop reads CAISHEESGHPEQYF. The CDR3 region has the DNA TGTGCCATCAGTCATGAGGAATCGGGCCATCCGGAGCAGTACTTC.